Each of the 19 T cell receptor beta chains below was sequenced from the same sample in a study of blood T cell repertoires in COVID-19. Only in-frame clones appear in the TCRdb table, and some are missing; sequencing was by immunoSEQ multiplex PCR. The table includes about 90,000 clones, roughly 90% detected once. The sample comprised peripheral blood. The receptors were sampled from a man aged 50 or older with COVID-19, enrolled during active disease.

This clone was observed a few times. V is TRBV3-1 (or the pseudogene TRBV3-2) and J is TRBJ1-6; 8 bases are a match to TRBD1. The germline V gene encodes CDR1 LGHDT and CDR2 YNNKEL (reference sequence). The CDR3 is made up of 16 amino acids. Trimming removed 6 bases from V and 0 bases from J; junction bases left unmatched: 4. Here the CDR3 DNA reads TGTGCCAGCAGAGGACAGGGAAGCTCCTATAATTCACCCCTCCACTTT. Translated: CASRGQGSSYNSPLHF.

This clone is a singleton in its sample. The rearrangement joins TRBV9 to TRBJ2-3; TRBD2 is a possible D gene (6 bases). Germline assignment: CDR1 SGDLS and CDR2 YYNGEE. The CDR3 sequence is 13 residues long. V gave up 4 bases and J gave up 8 bases, with 14 bases separating them. As DNA, the CDR3 is TGTGCCAGCAGCATCGGGACTGGAGGTACGCAGTATTTT. This gives the protein CASSIGTGGTQYF.

This rearrangement joins TRBV12-3 or TRBV12-4 to TRBJ2-1, with a possible D match to TRBD2 (6 bases). The CDR3 has 13 residues. V lost 5 bases and J lost 8, with 13 bases in between. The CDR3 nucleotides read TGTGCCAGCAGTCGGGGAGGAGGTGATGAGCAGTTCTTC. Translating it yields CASSRGGGDEQFF.

This chain links TRBV27 with TRBJ2-7; possibly TRBD1 for D (6 bases). The germline gives CDR1 MNHEY, CDR2 SMNVEV (reference sequence). This CDR3 has 15 amino acids. The germline V and J ends were trimmed by 2 bases and 4 bases, with 15 bases remaining between them. The CDR3 DNA is TGTGCCAGCAGTTTAGCGACAGGATTATCGTACGAGCAGTACTTC. It yields the protein CASSLATGLSYEQYF.

This rearrangement joins TRBV6-5 to TRBJ1-1; 7 bases line up with TRBD1. The CDR3 loop spans 13 amino acids. The junction had 11 bases not matched to a gene; V was cut back by 9 bases and J by 7 bases. Germline assignment: CDR1 MNHEY and CDR2 SVGAGI. The CDR3 sequence is CASGGGLGFEAFF. CDR3 bases: TGTGCCAGTGGAGGGGGCCTGGGATTTGAAGCTTTCTTT.

This sequence joins TRBV16 and TRBJ1-5, with D possibly matching TRBD1 (5 bases). CDR1 is KGHSY, CDR2 FQNENV, per germline. V lost 4 bases, J lost 5 bases, and 9 bases lay in between. There are 13 residues in the CDR3. The CDR3 loop is CASSPTRDQPQHF. The DNA of the CDR3 is TGTGCCAGCAGCCCAACCAGGGATCAGCCCCAGCATTTT.

In the case of this clone: Other DNA variants within this sample encode the same CDR3. This rearrangement joins TRBV7-6 to TRBJ2-7; 10 bases match TRBD1. Per the germline V gene, CDR1 is SGHVS and CDR2 is FNYEAQ. The CDR3 totals 17 residues. J lost 1 base, V lost 5 bases, and 11 bases had no gene match. The CDR3 region is CASSPSRDRGRSYEQYF. CDR3 in DNA: TGTGCCAGCAGCCCCTCCCGGGACAGGGGTCGATCCTACGAGCAGTACTTC.

V is TRBV7-3 and J is TRBJ2-5; TRBD2 agrees at 10 bases. Trimming took 5 bases from V and 9 from J; bases not matched to a gene: 6. Per the germline V gene, CDR1 is SGHTA and CDR2 is FQGTGA. This CDR3 comprises 13 residues. The DNA of the CDR3 is TGTGCCAGCAGCCCTTCCAGCGGGGGGGCCCAGTACTTC. Residues: CASSPSSGGAQYF. The variable domain in full, completed from reference TRBV7-3 and TRBJ2-5, reads GAGVSQTPSNKVTEKGKYVELRCDPISGHTALYWYRQSLGQGPEFLIYFQGTGAADDSGLPNDRFFAVRPEGSVSTLKIQRTERGDSAVYLCASSPSSGGAQYFGPGTRLLVL.

On this clone itself: One junction end does not reproduce the germline sequence, and a read error may be involved. This rearrangement joins TRBV9 to TRBJ2-5, with D perhaps matching TRBD2 (7 bases). This CDR3 spans 14 amino acids. CDR1 SGDLS and CDR2 YYNGEE come from the germline V gene. This chain's CDR3 is CASSRGGGQGTQYF. The DNA for the CDR3 is TGTGCCAGCAGCCGGGGAGGGGGGCAAGGGACCCAGTACTTC. The entire variable domain, with the rest obtained from reference TRBV9 and TRBJ2-5, is as follows: DSGVTQTPKHLITATGQRVTLRCSPRSGDLSVYWYQQSLDQGLQFLIQYYNGEERAKGNILERFSAQQFPDLHSELNLSSLELGDSALYFCASSRGGGQGTQYFGPGTRLLVL.

This rearrangement joins TRBV6-5 to TRBJ1-2; a weak D match, TRBD1 (6 bases). The germline V gene encodes CDR1 MNHEY and CDR2 SVGAGI. The CDR3 is 13 residues long. With 3 bases removed from V and 2 bases from J, the gap between germline ends came to 7 bases. This CDR3 reads CASSYQGNYGYTF. DNA of the CDR3: TGTGCCAGCAGTTATCAGGGGAACTATGGCTACACCTTC.

CDR3 coding DNA: TGTGCCAGCAGCTGGGGGGGACTAGCGAACAATGAGCAGTTCTTC. Its translation is CASSWGGLANNEQFF. This chain uses TRBV9 with TRBJ2-1, with 10 nucleotides matching TRBD2. The CDR3 runs 15 residues. Germline V gene data show CDR1 as SGDLS and CDR2 as YYNGEE. The V segment lost 4 bases and the J segment 5 bases; nucleotides outside the gene matches: 6.

The chain couples TRBV19 to TRBJ1-5; D is undetermined. This CDR3 spans 15 amino acids. Germline CDR1 LNHDA, CDR2 SQIVND (reference sequence). The germline V and J ends were trimmed by 3 bases and 6 bases, with 15 bases remaining between them. CDR3 sequence reads: CASSISEIFAQPQHF. The CDR3 DNA reads TGTGCCAGTAGTATTAGTGAAATCTTTGCTCAGCCCCAGCATTTT.

The V and J genes are TRBV5-1 and TRBJ1-3, with D maybe TRBD1 (6 bases). The V gene lost 4 bases and the J gene lost 3 bases, with 11 bases spanning the gap. Germline V gene data show CDR1 as SGHRS and CDR2 as YFSETQ. This CDR3 has 14 residues. The DNA of the CDR3 is TGCGCCAGCAGCGCAACAGGGTTTGGAAACACCATATATTTT. Amino acid sequence: CASSATGFGNTIYF.

The chain combines TRBV7-8 with TRBJ1-5; D call uncertain. The CDR3 has 17 residues. Trimming left V 6 bases short and J 2 bases short, with 20 bases between. From germline, CDR1 is SGHVS and CDR2 FQNEAQ. The CDR3 sequence is CASSRLSGNRGNQPQHF. CDR3 coding DNA: TGTGCCAGCAGTCGCCTGTCGGGAAACCGGGGCAATCAGCCCCAGCATTTT.

This clone appeared once. This chain connects TRBV27 to TRBJ2-1; tentatively, D is TRBD2 (6 bases). The germline gives CDR1 MNHEY, CDR2 SMNVEV (reference sequence). The CDR3 is made up of 17 amino acids. The V and J ends lost 2 bases and 7 bases respectively, with 21 bases between them. The CDR3 spells CASSLEGGASHRNEQFF. The CDR3 DNA reads TGTGCCAGCAGTTTAGAAGGCGGGGCCTCCCACAGGAATGAGCAGTTCTTC.

The CDR3 nucleotides are TGTGCCAGCAGTTACTCGTCAGGGGACACTGAAGCTTTCTTT. This translates into CASSYSSGDTEAFF. The genes are TRBV6-6 and TRBJ1-1, with a possible D match to TRBD1 (6 bases). Per the germline V gene, CDR1 is MNHNY and CDR2 is SVGAGI (reference sequence). There are 14 residues in the CDR3. V lost 0 bases to trimming and J lost 3 bases, with 8 bases between them.

This clone was found a few times. The chain carries TRBV15 and TRBJ2-3; D is possibly TRBD2 (6 bases). This CDR3 has 18 amino acids. Germline-derived CDR1 and CDR2 are LNHNV and YYDKDF (reference sequence). V was cut by 3 bases and J by 0 bases, with 19 bases left in between. Written as DNA, the CDR3 is TGTGCCACCAGCAGTAGACTGCGGGACTTCGCTAGCACAGATACGCAGTATTTT. As protein: CATSSRLRDFASTDTQYF.

The chain combines TRBV30 with TRBJ2-7; D might be TRBD2 (6 bases). Germline CDR1 GTSNPN, CDR2 SVGIG (reference sequence). The CDR3 runs 13 residues. The V gene lost 3 bases and the J gene lost 7 bases, with 16 bases spanning the gap. The DNA for the CDR3 is TGTGCCTGGAGGGAGGCGGGGATAGAAGAGCAGTACTTC. Its protein is CAWREAGIEEQYF.

This chain links TRBV4-2 with TRBJ1-2, with TRBD1 identical over 7 bases. The V gene's germline CDR1 is LGHNA and CDR2 YNFKEQ. The CDR3 is 15 residues long. With V trimmed by 1 base and J by 2 bases, 4 bases remained unmatched. CDR3 sequence reads: CASSQVEGQNYGYTF. CDR3 in DNA: TGTGCCAGCAGCCAAGTAGAGGGACAGAACTATGGCTACACCTTC.